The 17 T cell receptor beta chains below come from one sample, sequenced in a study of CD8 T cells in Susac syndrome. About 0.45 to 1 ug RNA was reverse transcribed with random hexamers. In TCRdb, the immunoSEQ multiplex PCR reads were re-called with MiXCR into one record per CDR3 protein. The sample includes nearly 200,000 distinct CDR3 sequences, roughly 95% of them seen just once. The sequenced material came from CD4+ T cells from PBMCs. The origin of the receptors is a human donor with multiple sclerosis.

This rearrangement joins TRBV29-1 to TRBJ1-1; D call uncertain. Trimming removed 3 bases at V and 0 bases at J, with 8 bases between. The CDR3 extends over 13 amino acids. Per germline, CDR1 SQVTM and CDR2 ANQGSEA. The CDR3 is CSVDHSMNTEAFF. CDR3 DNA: TGCAGCGTTGATCACAGTATGAACACTGAAGCTTTCTTT. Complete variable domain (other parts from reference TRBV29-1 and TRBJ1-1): SAVISQKPSRDICQRGTSLTIQCQVDSQVTMMFWYRQQPGQSLTLIATANQGSEATYESGFVIDKFPISRPNLTFSTLTVSNMSPEDSSIYLCSVDHSMNTEAFFGQGTRLTVV.

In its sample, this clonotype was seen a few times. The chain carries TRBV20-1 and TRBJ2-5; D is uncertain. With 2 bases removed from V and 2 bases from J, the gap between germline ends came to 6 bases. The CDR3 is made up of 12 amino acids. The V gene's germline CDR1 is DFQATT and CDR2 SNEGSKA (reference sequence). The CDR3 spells CSARPVQETQYF. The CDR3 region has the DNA TGCAGTGCTAGACCCGTTCAAGAGACCCAGTACTTC.

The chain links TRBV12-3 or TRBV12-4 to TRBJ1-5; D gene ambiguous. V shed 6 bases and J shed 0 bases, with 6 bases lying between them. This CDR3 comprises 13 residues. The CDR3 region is CASRDGSNQPQHF. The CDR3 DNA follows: TGTGCCAGCAGGGACGGTAGCAATCAGCCCCAGCATTTT.

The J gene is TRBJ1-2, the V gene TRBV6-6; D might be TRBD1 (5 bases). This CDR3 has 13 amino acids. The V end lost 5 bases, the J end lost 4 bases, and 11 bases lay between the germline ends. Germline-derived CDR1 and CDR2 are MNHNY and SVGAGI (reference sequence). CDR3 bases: TGTGCCAGCAGTGGGGGTATACCCTATGGCTACACCTTC. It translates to CASSGGIPYGYTF.

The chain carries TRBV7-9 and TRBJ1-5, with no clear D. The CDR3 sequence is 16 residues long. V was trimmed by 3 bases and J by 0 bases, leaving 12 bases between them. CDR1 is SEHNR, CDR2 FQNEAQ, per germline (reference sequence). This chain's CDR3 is CASSLGTARSNQPQHF. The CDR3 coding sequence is TGTGCCAGCAGCTTGGGAACAGCTCGTAGCAATCAGCCCCAGCATTTT.

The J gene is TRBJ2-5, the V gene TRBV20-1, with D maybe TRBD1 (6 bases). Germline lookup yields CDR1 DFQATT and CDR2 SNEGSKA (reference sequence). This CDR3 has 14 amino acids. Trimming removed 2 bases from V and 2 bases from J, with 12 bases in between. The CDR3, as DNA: TGCAGTGCTAGATCGGACAGAAGGCAAGAGACCCAGTACTTC. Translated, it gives CSARSDRRQETQYF.

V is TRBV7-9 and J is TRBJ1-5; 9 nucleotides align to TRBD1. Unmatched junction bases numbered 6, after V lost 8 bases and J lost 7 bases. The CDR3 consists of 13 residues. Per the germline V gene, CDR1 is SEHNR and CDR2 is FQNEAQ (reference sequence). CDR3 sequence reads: CASRDRDNQPQHF. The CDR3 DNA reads TGTGCCAGCCGGGACAGGGATAACCAGCCCCAGCATTTT.

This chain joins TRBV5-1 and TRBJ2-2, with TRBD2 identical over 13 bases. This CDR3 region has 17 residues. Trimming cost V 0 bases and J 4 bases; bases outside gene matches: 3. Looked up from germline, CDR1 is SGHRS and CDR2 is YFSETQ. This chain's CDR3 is CASSLGGLAGSTGELFF. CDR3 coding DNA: TGCGCCAGCAGCTTGGGGGGACTAGCGGGATCCACCGGGGAGCTGTTTTTT.

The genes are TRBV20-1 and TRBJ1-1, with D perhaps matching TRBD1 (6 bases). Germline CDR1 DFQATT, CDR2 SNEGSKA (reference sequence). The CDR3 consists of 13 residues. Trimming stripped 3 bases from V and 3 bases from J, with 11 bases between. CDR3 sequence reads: CSASEGGYTEAFF. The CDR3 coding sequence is TGCAGTGCTAGTGAAGGGGGTTACACTGAAGCTTTCTTT.

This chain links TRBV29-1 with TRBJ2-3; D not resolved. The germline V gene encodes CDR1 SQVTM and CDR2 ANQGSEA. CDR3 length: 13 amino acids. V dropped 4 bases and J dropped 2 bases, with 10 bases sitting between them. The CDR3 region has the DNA TGCAGCGTTGTACGAGCGATCACAGATACGCAGTATTTT. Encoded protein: CSVVRAITDTQYF.

The CDR3: CASSESGGSSYNEQFF. In DNA form, the CDR3 reads TGTGCCAGCAGTGAAAGTGGCGGGAGCTCCTACAATGAGCAGTTCTTC. The chain joins TRBV6-1 to TRBJ2-1, with 7 bases that match TRBD2. This CDR3 is 16 amino acids long. Unmatched junction bases numbered 4, after V lost 2 bases and J lost 0 bases. Germline V gene data show CDR1 as MNHNS and CDR2 as SASEGT.

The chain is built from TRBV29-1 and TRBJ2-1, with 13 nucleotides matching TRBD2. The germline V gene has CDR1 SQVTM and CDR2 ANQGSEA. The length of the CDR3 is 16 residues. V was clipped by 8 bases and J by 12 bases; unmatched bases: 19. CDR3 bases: TGCAGCACATCCGGGACGGCCGGGACTAGCGGGATAGGGCAGTTCTTC. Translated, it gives CSTSGTAGTSGIGQFF.

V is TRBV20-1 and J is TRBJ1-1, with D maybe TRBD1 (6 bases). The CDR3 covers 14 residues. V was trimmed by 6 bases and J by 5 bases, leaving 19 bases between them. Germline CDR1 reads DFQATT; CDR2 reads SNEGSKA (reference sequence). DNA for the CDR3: TGCAGTGCCGGACACCTGAGGGGGAAGACTGAAGCTTTCTTT. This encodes CSAGHLRGKTEAFF.

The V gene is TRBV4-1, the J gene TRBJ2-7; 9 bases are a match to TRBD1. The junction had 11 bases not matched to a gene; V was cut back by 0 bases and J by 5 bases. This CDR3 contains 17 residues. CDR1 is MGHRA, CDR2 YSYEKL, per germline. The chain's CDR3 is CASSQEGKGQGFDEQYF. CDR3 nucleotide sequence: TGCGCCAGCAGCCAAGAAGGGAAGGGACAGGGCTTCGACGAGCAGTACTTC.

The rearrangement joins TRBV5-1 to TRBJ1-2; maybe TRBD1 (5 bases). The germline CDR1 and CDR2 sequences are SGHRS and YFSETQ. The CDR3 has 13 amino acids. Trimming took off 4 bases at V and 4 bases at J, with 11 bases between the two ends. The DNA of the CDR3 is TGCGCCAGCAGCACGACAGCTTCCTATGGCTACACCTTC. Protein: CASSTTASYGYTF. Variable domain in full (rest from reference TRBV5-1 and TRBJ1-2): KAGVTQTPRYLIKTRGQQVTLSCSPISGHRSVSWYQQTPGQGLQFLFEYFSETQRNKGNFPGRFSGRQFSNSRSEMNVSTLELGDSALYLCASSTTASYGYTFGSGTRLTVV.

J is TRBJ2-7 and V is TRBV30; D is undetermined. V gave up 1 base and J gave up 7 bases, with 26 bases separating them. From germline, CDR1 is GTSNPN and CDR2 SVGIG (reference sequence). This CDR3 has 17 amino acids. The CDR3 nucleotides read TGTGCCTGGAGTGGGAGAGCGACCGGGCCCTCCGCCCGGGAGCAGTACTTC. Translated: CAWSGRATGPSAREQYF.

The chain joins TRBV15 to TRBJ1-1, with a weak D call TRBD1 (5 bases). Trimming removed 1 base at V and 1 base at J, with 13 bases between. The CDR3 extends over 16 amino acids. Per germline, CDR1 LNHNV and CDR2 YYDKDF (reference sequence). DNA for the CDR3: TGTGCCACCAGCAGAGGCCCCGACAGATGGAACACTGAAGCTTTCTTT. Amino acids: CATSRGPDRWNTEAFF.